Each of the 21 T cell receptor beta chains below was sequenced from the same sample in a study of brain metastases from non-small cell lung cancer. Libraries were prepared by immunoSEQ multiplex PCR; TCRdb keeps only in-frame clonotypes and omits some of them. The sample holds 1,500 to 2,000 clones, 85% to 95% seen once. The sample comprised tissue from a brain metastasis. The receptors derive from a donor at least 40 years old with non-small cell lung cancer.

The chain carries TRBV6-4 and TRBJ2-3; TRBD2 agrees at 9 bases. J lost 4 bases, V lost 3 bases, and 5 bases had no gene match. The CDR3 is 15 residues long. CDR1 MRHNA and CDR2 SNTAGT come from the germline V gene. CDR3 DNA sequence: TGTGCCAGCAGTGAGGGCGGGAGGGATTCAGATACGCAGTATTTT. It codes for CASSEGGRDSDTQYF.

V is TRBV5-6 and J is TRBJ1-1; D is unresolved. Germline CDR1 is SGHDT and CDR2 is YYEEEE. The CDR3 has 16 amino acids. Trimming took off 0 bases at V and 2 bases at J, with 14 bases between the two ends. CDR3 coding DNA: TGTGCCAGCAGCTTGGGTCCCCGCAGGTCAAACACTGAAGCTTTCTTT. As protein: CASSLGPRRSNTEAFF.

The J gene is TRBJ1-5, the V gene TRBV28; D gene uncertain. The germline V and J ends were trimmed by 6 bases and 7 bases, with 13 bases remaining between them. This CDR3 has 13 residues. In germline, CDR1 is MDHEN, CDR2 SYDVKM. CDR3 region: CASRDKTPQPQHF. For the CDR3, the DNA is TGTGCCAGCAGAGACAAGACACCCCAGCCCCAGCATTTT.

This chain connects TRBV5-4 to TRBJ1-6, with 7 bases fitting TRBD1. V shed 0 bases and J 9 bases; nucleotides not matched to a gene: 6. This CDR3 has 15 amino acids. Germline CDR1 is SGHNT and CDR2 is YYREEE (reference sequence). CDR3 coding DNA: TGTGCCAGCAGCTTGGACAGGGGAACGGGTTCACCCCTCCACTTT. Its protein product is CASSLDRGTGSPLHF.

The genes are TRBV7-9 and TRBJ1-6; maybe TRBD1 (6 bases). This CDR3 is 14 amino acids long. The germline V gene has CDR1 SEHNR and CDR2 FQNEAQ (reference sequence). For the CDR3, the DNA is TGTGCGACCGACCTAAGGGGGAGCAATTCACCCCTCCACTTT. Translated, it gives CATDLRGSNSPLHF.

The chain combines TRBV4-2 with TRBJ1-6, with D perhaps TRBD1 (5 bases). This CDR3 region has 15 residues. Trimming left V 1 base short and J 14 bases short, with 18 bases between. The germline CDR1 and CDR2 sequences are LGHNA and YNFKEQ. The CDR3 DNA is TGTGCCAGCAGCCAAGGGCGGACACAGCTTCATTCCCTCCACTTT. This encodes CASSQGRTQLHSLHF.

The CDR3 nucleotides are TGCGCCAGCAGCTTGGCACGGCCGGACTCCTATGGCTACACCTTC. It yields the protein CASSLARPDSYGYTF. The chain joins TRBV5-1 to TRBJ1-2; unclear D gene. V lost 0 bases to trimming and J lost 4 bases, with 13 bases between them. Germline V gene sequence: CDR1 SGHRS, CDR2 YFSETQ. The CDR3 is made up of 15 amino acids. Combining the CDR3 with reference TRBV5-1 and TRBJ1-2 gives the whole variable domain KAGVTQTPRYLIKTRGQQVTLSCSPISGHRSVSWYQQTPGQGLQFLFEYFSETQRNKGNFPGRFSGRQFSNSRSEMNVSTLELGDSALYLCASSLARPDSYGYTFGSGTRLTVV.

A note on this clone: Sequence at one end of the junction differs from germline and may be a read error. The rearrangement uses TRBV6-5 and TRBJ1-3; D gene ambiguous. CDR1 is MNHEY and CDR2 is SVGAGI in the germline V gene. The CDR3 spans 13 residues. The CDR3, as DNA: TGTGCCAGCACCTTCGGGGTTGGAAACACTATATATTTT. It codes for CASTFGVGNTIYF.

The DNA for the CDR3 is TGTGCCAGCAGCACGAACGGGAATGAAAAACTGTTTTTT. It is translated as CASSTNGNEKLFF. This chain uses TRBV5-5 with TRBJ1-4; D remains unclear. This CDR3 contains 13 residues. Deletions cut 4 bases from V and 5 bases from J, with 9 bases between. The germline V gene has CDR1 SGHKS and CDR2 YYEKEE (reference sequence).

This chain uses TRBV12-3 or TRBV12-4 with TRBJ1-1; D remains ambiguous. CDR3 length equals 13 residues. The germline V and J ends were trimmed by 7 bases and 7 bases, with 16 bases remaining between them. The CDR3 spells CASTQRRWLEAFF. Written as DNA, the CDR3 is TGTGCCAGCACCCAAAGAAGATGGCTTGAAGCTTTCTTT.

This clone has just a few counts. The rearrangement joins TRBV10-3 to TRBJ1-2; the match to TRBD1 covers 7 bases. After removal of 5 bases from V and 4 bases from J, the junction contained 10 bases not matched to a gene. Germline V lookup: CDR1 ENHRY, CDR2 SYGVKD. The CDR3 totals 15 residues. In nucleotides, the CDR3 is TGTGCCATCAGTTTTACAGGGGCCACATCCTATGGCTACACCTTC. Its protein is CAISFTGATSYGYTF.

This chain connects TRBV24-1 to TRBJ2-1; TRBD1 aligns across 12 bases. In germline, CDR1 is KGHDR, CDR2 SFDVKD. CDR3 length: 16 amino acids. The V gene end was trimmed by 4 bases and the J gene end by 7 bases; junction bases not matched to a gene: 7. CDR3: CATSDSGQGAKNEQFF. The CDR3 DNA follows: TGTGCCACCAGTGACTCGGGACAGGGGGCGAAGAATGAGCAGTTCTTC.

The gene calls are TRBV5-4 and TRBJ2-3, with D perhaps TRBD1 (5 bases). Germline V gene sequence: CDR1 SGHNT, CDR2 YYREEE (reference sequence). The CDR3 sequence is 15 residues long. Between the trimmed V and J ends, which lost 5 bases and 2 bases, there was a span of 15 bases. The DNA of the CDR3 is TGTGCCAGCAGAAATGTGGCAGGGAACACAGATACGCAGTATTTT. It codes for CASRNVAGNTDTQYF. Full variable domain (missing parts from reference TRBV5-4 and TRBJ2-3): ETGVTQSPTHLIKTRGQQVTLRCSSQSGHNTVSWYQQALGQGPQFIFQYYREEENGRGNFPPRFSGLQFPNYSSELNVNALELDDSALYLCASRNVAGNTDTQYFGPGTRLTVL.

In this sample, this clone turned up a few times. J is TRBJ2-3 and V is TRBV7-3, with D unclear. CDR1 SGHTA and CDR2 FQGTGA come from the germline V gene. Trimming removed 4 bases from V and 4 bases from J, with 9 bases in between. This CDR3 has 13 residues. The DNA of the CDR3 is TGTGCCAGCAGCTCCTTAGTGGCAGATACGCAGTATTTT. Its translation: CASSSLVADTQYF.

Here the CDR3 DNA reads TGTGCCAGCCACCCCCAGGGGAGGCGAAACACCATATATTTT. Its protein product is CASHPQGRRNTIYF. J is TRBJ1-3 and V is TRBV6-5; possible D gene TRBD1, 6 bases. Trimming took off 8 bases at V and 5 bases at J, with 16 bases between the two ends. Germline CDR1 is MNHEY and CDR2 is SVGAGI. The CDR3 length is 14 residues.

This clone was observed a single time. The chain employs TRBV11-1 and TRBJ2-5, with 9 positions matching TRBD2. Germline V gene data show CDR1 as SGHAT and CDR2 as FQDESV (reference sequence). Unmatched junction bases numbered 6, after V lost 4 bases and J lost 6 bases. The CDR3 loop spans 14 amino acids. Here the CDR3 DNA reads TGTGCCAGCAGCTGGCGCGGGGGGGCGAAGACCCAGTACTTC. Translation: CASSWRGGAKTQYF.

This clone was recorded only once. In nucleotides, the CDR3 is TGTGCCACCGCCCTAGGAGTAAACCAGCCCCAGCATTTT. Its protein product is CATALGVNQPQHF. V is TRBV19 and J is TRBJ1-5; D gene uncertain. The CDR3 consists of 13 residues. Germline assignment: CDR1 LNHDA and CDR2 SQIVND (reference sequence). The ends were cut back, 10 bases at V and 7 bases at J, with 17 bases in the middle. The whole variable domain, filled in from reference TRBV19 and TRBJ1-5, reads DGGITQSPKYLFRKEGQNVTLSCEQNLNHDAMYWYRQDPGQGLRLIYYSQIVNDFQKGDIAEGYSVSREKKESFPLTVTSAQKNPTAFYLCATALGVNQPQHFGDGTRLSIL.

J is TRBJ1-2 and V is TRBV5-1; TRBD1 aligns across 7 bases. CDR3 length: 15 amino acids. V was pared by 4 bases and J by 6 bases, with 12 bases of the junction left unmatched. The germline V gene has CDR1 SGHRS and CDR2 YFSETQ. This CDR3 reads CASSPNAQGMDGYTF. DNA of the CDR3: TGCGCCAGCAGCCCCAACGCACAGGGGATGGATGGCTACACCTTC.

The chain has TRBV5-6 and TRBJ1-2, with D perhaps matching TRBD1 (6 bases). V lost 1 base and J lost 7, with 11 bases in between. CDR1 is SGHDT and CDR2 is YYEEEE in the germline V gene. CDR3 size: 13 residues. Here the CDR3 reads CASSLYRGPGYTF. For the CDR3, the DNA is TGTGCCAGCAGCTTGTACCGGGGGCCTGGCTACACCTTC.

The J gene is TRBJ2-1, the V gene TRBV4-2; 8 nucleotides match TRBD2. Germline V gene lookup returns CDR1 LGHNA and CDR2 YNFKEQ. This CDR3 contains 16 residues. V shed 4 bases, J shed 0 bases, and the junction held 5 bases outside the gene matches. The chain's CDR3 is CASSLRGGISYNEQFF. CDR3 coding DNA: TGTGCCAGCAGCCTACGGGGGGGGATCTCCTACAATGAGCAGTTCTTC.

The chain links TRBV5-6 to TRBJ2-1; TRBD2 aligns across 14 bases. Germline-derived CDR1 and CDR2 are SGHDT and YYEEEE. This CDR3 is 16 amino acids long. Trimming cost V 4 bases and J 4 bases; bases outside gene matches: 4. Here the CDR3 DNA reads TGTGCCAGCAGCGACGGACTAGCGGGGGGTTACAATGAGCAGTTCTTC. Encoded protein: CASSDGLAGGYNEQFF.